This T cell receptor (beta chain) originates from a study of T cells in Graves' hyperthyroidism and ophthalmopathy. This CDR3 is 13 amino acids long. Germline V gene sequence: CDR1 KGHSH, CDR2 LQKENI. V gave up 4 bases and J gave up 5 bases; unmatched junction bases: 2. Study findings and constraints: From stable hyperthyroidism, ophthalmopathy was separated by a 13 V-J model.

Ophthalmopathy patients showed a Clinical Activity Score of at least 3, NOSPECS grade of at least 4 and duration under 3 months. Uncontrolled infection, other autoimmune disease, pregnancy or lactation led to exclusion. From around 11 ml of fresh peripheral blood, PBMCs were isolated. The sample holds many counts of this clonotype. Its target is not known. Amplification targeted TCR beta CDR3 regions from RNA transcripts. The HTBI primer set served for first-round RT-PCR of the TCR CDR3. TCRdb ran MiXCR on the multiplex PCR reads and lists one entry per CDR3 protein. The table includes hundreds of thousands of distinct CDR3 sequences, roughly 17% detected once.

Material: blood. The receptor was derived from a woman younger than 30 with Graves' ophthalmopathy. This sequence joins TRBV18 and TRBJ2-7; 10 bases match TRBD1. CDR3: CASSRGTGDEQYF. As DNA, the CDR3 is TGTGCCAGCTCACGAGGGACAGGGGACGAGCAGTACTTC. The variable domain in full, with the rest retrieved from reference TRBV18 and TRBJ2-7, is NAGVMQNPRHLVRRRGQEARLRCSPMKGHSHVYWYRQLPEEGLKFMVYLQKENIIDESGMPKERFSAEFPKEGPSILRIQQVVRGDSAAYFCASSRGTGDEQYFGPGTRLTVT.